The 25 T cell receptor beta chains listed next were all sequenced from one sample in a study of CD8+ T cells in alopecia areata. Investigators isolated RNA and reverse transcribed it into cDNA to act as the sequencing template. TCRdb keeps only in-frame clones here, not all; method: immunoSEQ multiplex PCR. The sample records tens of thousands of clones, about 43% being singletons. The sample's treatment: oral pan-JAK inhibitor, 5-10 mg twice daily. The material was CD8+ T cells sorted from blood, obtained around week 36, from a patient treated with tofacitinib. The source is a human donor with alopecia areata.

This clone occurred a few times. The chain has TRBV4-2 and TRBJ1-5, with D unclear. This CDR3 region has 13 residues. V was cut by 1 base and J by 2 bases, with 3 bases left in between. CDR1 and CDR2 (germline): LGHNA, YNFKEQ. CDR3 DNA: TGTGCCAGCAGCCAAGGAGGCAATCAGCCCCAGCATTTT. Its protein product is CASSQGGNQPQHF.

This sequence joins TRBV29-1 and TRBJ2-3, with D perhaps given as TRBD1 or TRBD2 (8 bases each). Trimming cost V 3 bases and J 4 bases, with 14 bases left between them. The CDR3 is made up of 14 amino acids. CDR1 and CDR2 from the germline V gene are SQVTM and ANQGSEA. CDR3 DNA sequence: TGCAGCGTTGACAGGGGGCGGGAGGCAGATACGCAGTATTTT. This translates into CSVDRGREADTQYF.

This clone turned up a few times. This likely came from a read error, as a far larger clone is one base away. Within the sample, other DNA sequences also encode this same CDR3. V usage is TRBV5-5 and J usage is TRBJ2-1; unclear D gene. CDR1 and CDR2 from the germline V gene are SGHKS and YYEKEE (reference sequence). This CDR3 contains 15 residues. V gave up 4 bases and J gave up 0 bases, with 11 bases separating them. In nucleotides, the CDR3 is TGTGCCAGCAGCCAAGAACCCAGCTCCTACAATGAGCAGTTCTTC. Translating gives CASSQEPSSYNEQFF.

This clone came up a few times. The chain joins TRBV7-9 to TRBJ1-1; D remains ambiguous. Trimming cost V 1 base and J 5 bases, with 11 bases left between them. CDR1 is SEHNR, CDR2 FQNEAQ, per germline (reference sequence). The CDR3 is made up of 14 amino acids. The CDR3 protein is CASSLGRQVTEAFF. In DNA form, the CDR3 reads TGTGCCAGCAGCTTAGGACGGCAGGTAACTGAAGCTTTCTTT. The full variable domain, in which reference TRBV7-9 and TRBJ1-1 provide the parts outside the CDR3, is DTGVSQNPRHKITKRGQNVTFRCDPISEHNRLYWYRQTLGQGPEFLTYFQNEAQLEKSRLLSDRFSAERPKGSFSTLEIQRTEQGDSAMYLCASSLGRQVTEAFFGQGTRLTVV.

This clone appeared a few times. This chain links TRBV5-1 with TRBJ2-1, with 13 bases fitting TRBD2. CDR1 is SGHRS and CDR2 is YFSETQ in the germline V gene. V lost 1 base, J lost 5 bases, and 3 bases stayed unmatched. The CDR3 totals 16 residues. CDR3 loop: CASSLQTSGRNNEQFF. CDR3 DNA: TGCGCCAGCAGCTTGCAGACTAGCGGGAGGAACAATGAGCAGTTCTTC.

This chain links TRBV30 with TRBJ1-1; D ambiguous. Trimming left V 0 bases short and J 1 base short, with 9 bases between. CDR3 size: 14 residues. Germline values: CDR1 GTSNPN, CDR2 SVGIG (reference sequence). The CDR3 DNA is TGTGCCTGGAGTGTTGGGGTTTCGAACACTGAAGCTTTCTTT. Protein product: CAWSVGVSNTEAFF.

The V call is TRBV15, the J call TRBJ2-5; 7 nucleotides match TRBD2. This CDR3 has 14 amino acids. V lost 4 bases, J lost 1 base, and 3 bases stayed unmatched. Germline CDR1 and CDR2: LNHNV and YYDKDF (reference sequence). The CDR3 region is CATSTSSGQETQYF. As DNA, the CDR3 is TGTGCCACCAGCACTTCTAGCGGCCAAGAGACCCAGTACTTC.

The table lists this clone with a few counts. The chain couples TRBV2 to TRBJ2-7, with 10 bases that match TRBD2. Trimming cost V 3 bases and J 2 bases; bases outside gene matches: 1. There are 14 residues in the CDR3. In germline, CDR1 is SNHLY, CDR2 FYNNEI. The CDR3 spells CASSESGRAYEQYF. CDR3 sequence (DNA): TGTGCCAGCAGTGAGAGCGGGAGGGCCTACGAGCAGTACTTC.

This chain uses TRBV9 with TRBJ2-7; D possibly corresponds to TRBD1 (6 bases). Trimming cost V 0 bases and J 1 base, with 8 bases left between them. This CDR3 spans 14 amino acids. Germline-derived CDR1 and CDR2 are SGDLS and YYNGEE. The CDR3 bases are TGTGCCAGCAGCGTAGCTACAGGGTCCTACGAGCAGTACTTC. Translating gives CASSVATGSYEQYF.

This sequence joins TRBV7-9 and TRBJ2-7; maybe TRBD2 (6 bases). Between the trimmed V and J ends, which lost 5 bases and 0 bases, there was a span of 11 bases. Germline loops: CDR1 SEHNR, CDR2 FQNEAQ (reference sequence). This CDR3 region has 14 residues. The CDR3 spells CASSGWRGSYEQYF. The DNA of the CDR3 is TGTGCCAGCAGCGGCTGGAGGGGCTCCTACGAGCAGTACTTC.

V gene TRBV11-1 combines with J gene TRBJ2-1; D may be TRBD1 (5 bases). Per the germline V gene, CDR1 is SGHAT and CDR2 is FQDESV (reference sequence). This CDR3 contains 14 residues. The ends were cut back, 7 bases at V and 5 bases at J, with 15 bases in the middle. The CDR3 region has the DNA TGTGCCAGCACTCCGGACAACGGCCACAATGAGCAGTTCTTC. Protein sequence: CASTPDNGHNEQFF.

CDR3 DNA: TGTGCCACCAGCAGGGACAGAAACTCTGGGGCCAACGTCCTGACTTTC. It yields the protein CATSRDRNSGANVLTF. V gene TRBV15 combines with J gene TRBJ2-6; a weak D match, TRBD1 (6 bases). The germline V and J ends were trimmed by 3 bases and 0 bases, with 9 bases remaining between them. The CDR3 contains 16 residues. Germline CDR1 and CDR2: LNHNV and YYDKDF (reference sequence).

This sequence joins TRBV30 and TRBJ2-3; 8 bases agree with TRBD2. Germline trimming cut 2 bases from V and 5 bases from J; bases unmatched to any gene: 9. Germline V gives CDR1 GTSNPN, CDR2 SVGIG (reference sequence). The CDR3 spans 15 residues. The CDR3 DNA sequence: TGTGCCTGGAGTTTGACTAGCGAGGGGGGAGATACGCAGTATTTT. Its protein is CAWSLTSEGGDTQYF.

This clone turned up a few times. This chain uses TRBV12-5 with TRBJ2-3, with 8 bases aligning to TRBD2. V shed 7 bases, J shed 4 bases, and the junction held 7 bases outside the gene matches. The CDR3 is made up of 14 amino acids. The V gene's germline CDR1 is LGHNT and CDR2 FRNRAP. CDR3 nucleotide sequence: TGTGCTAGTGTGGCGGGAGGACACGCAGATACGCAGTATTTT. Translating gives CASVAGGHADTQYF.

V usage is TRBV6-5 and J usage is TRBJ2-7; 8 bases are shared with TRBD2. The germline V gene encodes CDR1 MNHEY and CDR2 SVGAGI. This CDR3 has 15 amino acids. V shed 4 bases and J 3 bases; nucleotides not matched to a gene: 8. CDR3 amino acids: CASSSQAGASYEQYF. The CDR3 DNA is TGTGCCAGCAGTTCACAAGCGGGAGCGAGCTACGAGCAGTACTTC.

This clone was recorded a few times. This chain uses TRBV27 with TRBJ2-7; 8 nucleotides match TRBD1. Germline-derived CDR1 and CDR2 are MNHEY and SMNVEV (reference sequence). With V trimmed by 5 bases and J by 3 bases, 6 bases remained unmatched. The CDR3 sequence is 14 residues long. For the CDR3, the DNA is TGTGCCAGCAGTCCCCGGACAGGGTTCTACGAGCAGTACTTC. Protein product: CASSPRTGFYEQYF.

The sample holds a few counts of this clone. The rearrangement links TRBV4-1 to TRBJ2-1; 8 positions agree with TRBD1. Germline V CDR1 and CDR2: MGHRA, YSYEKL. The CDR3 spans 15 residues. V was clipped by 2 bases and J by 3 bases; unmatched bases: 3. CDR3 DNA: TGCGCCAGCAGCCAAACCGGGACAGGCTACAATGAGCAGTTCTTC. Its protein product is CASSQTGTGYNEQFF.

This chain joins TRBV11-3 and TRBJ2-1, with TRBD1 matching over 9 bases. The CDR3 runs to 15 residues. V lost 5 bases and J lost 5; bases outside the gene matches: 7. Per germline, CDR1 SGHNT and CDR2 YENEEA. The CDR3 sequence: CASSHRQGVNNEQFF. The CDR3, as DNA: TGTGCCAGCAGCCACAGACAGGGGGTCAACAATGAGCAGTTCTTC. The variable domain in full, with the rest retrieved from reference TRBV11-3 and TRBJ2-1, is EAGVVQSPRYKIIEKKQPVAFWCNPISGHNTLYWYLQNLGQGPELLIRYENEEAVDDSQLPKDRFSAERLKGVDSTLKIQPAELGDSAVYLCASSHRQGVNNEQFFGPGTRLTVL.

This clone was recorded only once. This chain uses TRBV14 with TRBJ2-1, with D perhaps matching TRBD2 (5 bases). Germline V gives CDR1 SGHDN, CDR2 FVKESK. Trimming left V 4 bases short and J 7 bases short, with 17 bases between. CDR3 length: 15 residues. CDR3 in amino acids: CASSPFVGGWNEQFF. Written as DNA, the CDR3 is TGTGCCAGCAGCCCTTTTGTTGGCGGGTGGAATGAGCAGTTCTTC.

This chain joins TRBV4-1 and TRBJ1-1; D unclear. CDR1 is MGHRA and CDR2 is YSYEKL in the germline V gene. This CDR3 has 14 amino acids. V gave up 1 base and J gave up 7 bases, with 13 bases separating them. CDR3 loop: CASSQGTAYSEAFF. The CDR3 nucleotides read TGCGCCAGCAGCCAAGGGACGGCCTACAGTGAAGCTTTCTTT.

The rearrangement uses TRBV5-4 and TRBJ2-5, with 10 bases fitting TRBD2. Germline V gene data show CDR1 as SGHNT and CDR2 as YYREEE (reference sequence). The CDR3 runs 17 residues. With 3 bases clipped from V and 5 bases from J, the junction kept 13 bases outside the gene matches. Written as DNA, the CDR3 is TGTGCCAGCAGCTCTCTTTTGGAGGGACTAGCGATGGAGACCCAGTACTTC. Its translation is CASSSLLEGLAMETQYF.

Only one count was recorded for this clone. The chain is built from TRBV25-1 and TRBJ2-5, with D possibly called TRBD1 or TRBD2 (6 bases each). Germline CDR1 is MGHDK and CDR2 is SYGVNS. The CDR3 contains 14 residues. Deletions cut 4 bases from V and 4 bases from J, with 13 bases between. The CDR3 DNA follows: TGTGCCAGCAGTGGGATGGAGGGGGGAGAGACCCAGTACTTC. Its protein is CASSGMEGGETQYF.

The chain couples TRBV28 to TRBJ1-5; 9 bases align to TRBD1. The CDR3 totals 15 residues. The J segment lost 7 bases and the V segment lost 7 bases, leaving 11 bases of the junction unmatched. Germline V CDR1 and CDR2: MDHEN, SYDVKM. This CDR3 reads CASNDRDRDIQPQHF. Written as DNA, the CDR3 is TGTGCCAGCAATGACCGGGACAGGGACATCCAGCCCCAGCATTTT.

The V and J genes are TRBV19 and TRBJ2-1; D ambiguous. The CDR3 length is 13 residues. Germline V CDR1 and CDR2: LNHDA, SQIVND (reference sequence). V lost 8 bases, J lost 5 bases, and 13 bases lay in between. Here the CDR3 reads CASQSSRHNEQFF. The CDR3 region has the DNA TGTGCCAGTCAGAGCTCTCGACACAATGAGCAGTTCTTC.

A few counts support this clone. CDR3 DNA sequence: TGCAGCGTTGCCGGGGGACTAGCAGACTACGAGCAGTACTTC. Translating gives CSVAGGLADYEQYF. The chain carries TRBV29-1 and TRBJ2-7; TRBD2 agrees at 9 bases. With V trimmed by 4 bases and J by 3 bases, 7 bases remained unmatched. Germline V gene lookup returns CDR1 SQVTM and CDR2 ANQGSEA. This CDR3 has 14 residues.